This T cell receptor (beta chain) came from a study of T-cell memory formation after mild COVID-19. Turning to the study itself: Most TCR clusters belonged to a single donor.

After 5'RACE with constant-segment primers, TCR alpha and TCR beta cDNA libraries carrying sample barcodes and UMIs were obtained. One entry per CDR3 protein, called by TCRdb with MiXCR from the 5' RACE reads. The sample has 50,000 or so distinct CDR3 sequences, roughly a tenth seen once; the top ten hold about 10%. Trimming left V 4 bases short and J 5 bases short, with 9 bases between. The CDR3 length is 12 residues. Per germline, CDR1 SGHRS and CDR2 YFSETQ. By sample share, this clonotype is medium-sized. Material for sequencing was PBMCs or a T cell subset sorted from them (not recorded which). The chain uses TRBV5-1 and TRBJ2-5; no clear D. The sequence was obtained from an adult woman who had mild COVID-19 (a few samples of this study predate the infection). Cell type and time point are not known. CDR3 residues: CASSHLRETQYF. The CDR3 DNA reads TGCGCCAGCAGCCACCTACGGGAGACCCAGTACTTC.